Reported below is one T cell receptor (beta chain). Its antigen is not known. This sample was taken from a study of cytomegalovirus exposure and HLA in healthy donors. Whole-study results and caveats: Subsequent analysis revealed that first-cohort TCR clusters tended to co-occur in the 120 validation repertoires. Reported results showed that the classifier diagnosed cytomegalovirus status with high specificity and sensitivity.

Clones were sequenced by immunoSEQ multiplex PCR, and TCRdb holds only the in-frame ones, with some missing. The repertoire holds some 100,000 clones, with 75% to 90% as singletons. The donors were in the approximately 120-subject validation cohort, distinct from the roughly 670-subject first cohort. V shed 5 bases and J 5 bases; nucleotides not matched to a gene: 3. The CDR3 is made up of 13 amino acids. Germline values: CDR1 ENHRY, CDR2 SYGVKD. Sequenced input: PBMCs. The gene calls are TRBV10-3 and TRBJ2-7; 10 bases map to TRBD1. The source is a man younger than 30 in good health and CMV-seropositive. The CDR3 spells CAISWDRGHEQYF. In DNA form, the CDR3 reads TGTGCCATCAGTTGGGACAGGGGACACGAGCAGTACTTC.